This T cell receptor beta chain was sequenced in a study of blood T cell repertoires in COVID-19 (dated by TCRdb to 2018 to 2020). Notes on the research overall: Samples from collaborators originated in the United States, Italy and Spain and spanned both the acute and convalescent phases of COVID-19. Where available, HLA class I and class II types were taken from metadata supplied by the sample provider and were not determined by assay-based typing. The dataset comprised deeply sampled blood TCRbeta repertoires from subjects exposed to, actively infected with, or recovered from COVID-19. Samples were obtained from the ongoing ImmuneRACE study (first 160 participants) and from approximately 1,200 subjects provided by 6 global collaborators. Sample metadata almost always included a de-identified subject ID, COVID-19 status, age in years and sex. The prospective study material was composed of cDNA or gDNA derived from T cells, B-cell-depleted T cells, or PBMCs. A freely available public database, intended as a resource for researchers studying the immune response to SARS-CoV-2, is where the repertoires were released. Overall results and qualifications from the work: Clinical and demographic metadata were provided uncurated, with the amount varying by source and participant.

For this clone: This clone's antigen is unknown. Base qualities are not at hand, and no much larger clone is one base apart.

Looking up the germline V gene (reference sequence) yields CDR1 PRHDT and CDR2 FYEKMQ. V is clipped by 0 bases and J by 7 bases, and the sequence between their germline boundaries is 12 bases long. The CDR3 runs 14 amino acids, cysteine and phenylalanine included. The entry retains the CDR3 DNA only, 42 bases that are in frame from base 1. Samples from volunteer blood donors who had recovered from COVID-19 were contributed by a second Seattle source. The collaborating institutions used their own protocols to collect whole blood in K2EDTA tubes. For TCRbeta analysis, collaborator samples were shipped as frozen whole blood, as isolated PBMCs, or as DNA extracted from either sample type. TCRbeta CDR3 regions were amplified from genomic DNA using the immunoSEQ Assay, a bias-controlled multiplex PCR. Per the source publication's procedure: Nucleated cell counts per sample were estimated from amplification of reference gene primers within the assay. To quantify the absolute abundance of each unique TCRbeta CDR3 rearrangement, sequence reads were collapsed and filtered. Productive Simpson clonality was computed per sample as the square root of Simpson's diversity index over productive rearrangements. Sourced from immuneACCESS, this table was stored by TCRdb with only in-frame sequences that have V and J called. A share of the clones is absent; for the studies checked, an unresolved V gene accounts for under half, and the remainder has no known explanation. The V and J calls and clone size are taken from that table; D and trimming were inferred from the DNA. Here the sample has 140,000 or so clones; roughly 80% occur a single time. The ten largest clonotypes hold approximately 3.6% of the sample.

The sequencing input was peripheral blood. The V and J genes are TRBV13 and TRBJ1-2; no D segment can be confidently identified. The TCR was taken from a man aged 70 or older who had recovered from COVID-19. The bases read TGTGCCAGCAGCTTAGGCCGAGGTACTTCTGGCTACACCTTC. Its coded protein is CASSLGRGTSGYTF.